A selection of T cell receptor beta chains follows, all from one sample in a study of T-cell reconstitution after alpha-beta-depleted transplantation in children. TCRdb processed the PCR reads anew with MiXCR; each CDR3 protein has one entry. Among fewer than 750,000 distinct CDR3 sequences, more than 20% were seen once, and the ten largest hold roughly 13%. The sample was PBMCs, mostly from graft donor cells, taken 360 days after TCRalphabeta/CD19-depleted stem cell transplant. The receptors derive from a boy less than two years old who had a stem cell transplant for acute myeloid leukemia, so the T cells may come from the graft donor. Both conserved end residues are part of each CDR3. The D gene is left open where the match is weak. Part of the rows lack a size; the others show once, few, many or a class for expanded clones.

CATKPDRRMNTEAFF | TGTGCCACAAAACCCGACCGGAGGATGAACACTGAAGCTTTCTTT | 15 | - | TRBJ1-1 | TRBV6-2/TRBV6-3 | once
CASSVWGRGTDTQYF | TGTGCCAGCAGCGTTTGGGGACGGGGCACAGATACGCAGTATTTT | 15 | - | TRBJ2-3 | TRBV9 | -
CASSLALNYYGYTF | TGCGCCAGCAGCTTGGCCCTGAATTACTATGGCTACACCTTC | 14 | - | TRBJ1-2 | TRBV5-1 | many
CSGQGPGTGGYSGANVLTF | TGCAGTGGTCAGGGTCCGGGGACGGGGGGCTACTCTGGGGCCAACGTCCTGACTTTC | 19 | - | TRBJ2-6 | TRBV20-1 | -
CASRLGQVPNEQFF | TGCGCCAGCAGGTTGGGACAGGTGCCCAATGAGCAGTTCTTC | 14 | TRBD1 | TRBJ2-1 | TRBV5-1 | few
CASSRRGAHTDTQYF | TGTGCCAGCAGCAGGCGGGGGGCCCACACAGATACGCAGTATTTT | 15 | - | TRBJ2-3 | TRBV21-1 | many
CASSRGHSNQPQLF | TGTGCCAGCAGCCGAGGGCATAGCAATCAGCCCCAGCTTTTT | 14 | - | TRBJ1-5 | TRBV11-2 | -
CASSLLAKLVNTEAFF | TGTGCCAGCAGCTTACTCGCCAAGCTCGTTAACACTGAAGCTTTCTTT | 16 | - | TRBJ1-1 | TRBV6-5 | -
CASDDRVRNQPQHF | TGCGCCAGTGACGACAGGGTGAGGAATCAGCCCCAGCATTTT | 14 | TRBD1 | TRBJ1-5 | TRBV4-1 | few
CSVLPNTEAFF | TGCAGCGTTCTACCGAACACTGAAGCTTTCTTT | 11 | - | TRBJ1-1 | TRBV29-1 | many
CASRDRARDRTFDYGYTF | TGTGCCAGCAGGGACAGGGCCCGGGACAGGACATTCGACTATGGCTACACCTTC | 18 | TRBD1 | TRBJ1-2 | TRBV28 | -
CASSLAGRGWQSPLHF | TGTGCCAGCAGCTTAGCGGGCAGGGGGTGGCAATCACCCCTCCACTTT | 16 | TRBD1 | TRBJ1-6 | TRBV7-2 | many
CASLPTLRVGTGELFF | TGTGCCAGCCTACCTACCCTGCGGGTGGGCACCGGGGAGCTGTTTTTT | 16 | - | TRBJ2-2 | TRBV12-3/TRBV12-4 | -
CASSPRLAGREQYF | TGTGCCAGCAGTCCAAGGCTAGCGGGGCGCGAGCAGTACTTC | 14 | TRBD2 | TRBJ2-7 | TRBV6-1 | once
CSASTGLAGELFF | TGCAGTGCTAGTACAGGGTTAGCCGGGGAGCTGTTTTTT | 13 | - | TRBJ2-2 | TRBV20-1 | many
CASSPTRDLAREQFF | TGTGCCAGCTCACCAACCCGGGACTTAGCACGTGAGCAGTTCTTC | 15 | - | TRBJ2-1 | TRBV18 | few
CASSFWLAGLYTDTQYF | TGTGCCAGCAGTTTCTGGCTAGCGGGGCTCTACACAGATACGCAGTATTTT | 17 | TRBD2 | TRBJ2-3 | TRBV28 | once
CASSPRTGGLYGYTF | TGTGCCAGCAGTCCCCGGACCGGGGGACTCTATGGCTACACCTTC | 15 | - | TRBJ1-2 | TRBV6-1 | -
CASSYSSSSGANVLTF | TGTGCCAGCAGTTACTCCTCAAGCTCTGGGGCCAACGTCCTGACTTTC | 16 | - | TRBJ2-6 | TRBV6-5 | many
CATASSVNYGYTF | TGTGCCACCGCCTCCTCCGTTAACTATGGCTACACCTTC | 13 | - | TRBJ1-2 | TRBV24-1 | -
CASSPPQGAANYGYTF | TGTGCCAGCAGCCCGCCCCAGGGCGCAGCGAACTATGGCTACACCTTC | 16 | - | TRBJ1-2 | TRBV12-3/TRBV12-4 | -
CASSPGTGGIDQPQHF | TGTGCCAGCAGTCCAGGAACAGGGGGTATAGATCAGCCCCAGCATTTT | 16 | TRBD1 | TRBJ1-5 | TRBV12-3/TRBV12-4 | -
CSARLRDTQYF | TGCAGTGCTAGACTCAGAGATACGCAGTATTTT | 11 | - | TRBJ2-3 | TRBV20-1 | many
CASSTGTSGSYNEQFF | TGTGCCAGCAGCACCGGGACTAGCGGCTCCTACAATGAGCAGTTCTTC | 16 | TRBD2 | TRBJ2-1 | TRBV12-3/TRBV12-4 | many
CASSHWDEINTEAFF | TGTGCCAGCAGCCACTGGGACGAGATAAACACTGAAGCTTTCTTT | 15 | - | TRBJ1-1 | TRBV14 | many
CASRGTGGDGYTF | TGTGCCAGCCGGGGGACAGGGGGAGATGGCTACACCTTC | 13 | TRBD1 | TRBJ1-2 | TRBV28 | once
CASSKGNTGRRGSNVLTF | TGTGCCAGCAGCAAGGGGAACACCGGGCGAAGGGGTTCAAACGTCCTGACTTTC | 18 | - | TRBJ2-6 | TRBV21-1 | many
CASSLKTGLYGYTF | TGTGCCAGCAGTCTAAAGACAGGGCTTTATGGCTACACCTTC | 14 | TRBD1 | TRBJ1-2 | TRBV25-1 | many
CASSESGLSLDTQYF | TGCGCCAGCAGTGAGTCGGGCCTTAGTTTGGATACGCAGTATTTT | 15 | - | TRBJ2-3 | TRBV10-1 | few
CASSLGAGGMGDTQYF | TGTGCCAGCAGTTTGGGGGCAGGGGGAATGGGAGATACGCAGTATTTT | 16 | TRBD1 | TRBJ2-3 | TRBV12-3/TRBV12-4 | many
CATFDRVSYNEQFF | TGTGCCACCTTCGACAGGGTCTCCTACAATGAGCAGTTCTTC | 14 | TRBD1 | TRBJ2-1 | TRBV24-1 | -
CSANPRGTQYF | TGCAGTGCTAACCCAAGGGGGACCCAGTACTTC | 11 | - | TRBJ2-5 | TRBV20-1 | -
CASSEPGRTDTQYF | TGTGCCAGCAGTGAACCGGGGCGAACAGATACGCAGTATTTT | 14 | - | TRBJ2-3 | TRBV2 | -
CASSRQFDTQYF | TGTGCCAGCAGTAGGCAGTTTGATACGCAGTATTTT | 12 | - | TRBJ2-3 | TRBV27 | few
CASSLFGQNTGELFF | TGTGCCAGCAGCCTATTCGGACAGAACACCGGGGAGCTGTTTTTT | 15 | - | TRBJ2-2 | TRBV7-2 | once
CSVEEGVSGANVLTF | TGCAGCGTTGAAGAGGGGGTCTCTGGGGCCAACGTCCTGACTTTC | 15 | - | TRBJ2-6 | TRBV29-1 | many
CASSYLGTGLTDTQYF | TGTGCCAGCAGTTATCTAGGGACAGGGTTAACAGATACGCAGTATTTT | 16 | TRBD1 | TRBJ2-3 | TRBV27 | many
CASSYLWTGEIRAFF | TGTGCCAGCAGTTACCTTTGGACAGGGGAAATAAGGGCTTTCTTT | 15 | TRBD1 | TRBJ1-1 | TRBV6-5 | few
CSARDHGGANTEAFF | TGCAGTGCTAGAGATCATGGGGGGGCGAACACTGAAGCTTTCTTT | 15 | - | TRBJ1-1 | TRBV20-1 | few
CASSQGFRRYEQYF | TGTGCCAGCAGCCAAGGATTTCGTCGCTACGAGCAGTACTTC | 14 | - | TRBJ2-7 | TRBV3-1 | -
CASGGTGVITDTQYF | TGCGCCAGCGGAGGGACAGGGGTTATCACAGATACGCAGTATTTT | 15 | TRBD1 | TRBJ2-3 | TRBV5-1 | -
CSALKGASTDTQYF | TGCAGTGCCCTCAAGGGGGCCTCCACAGATACGCAGTATTTT | 14 | TRBD1 | TRBJ2-3 | TRBV20-1 | few
CASADGLSGNTIYF | TGTGCCAGCGCCGACGGACTCTCTGGAAACACCATATATTTT | 14 | - | TRBJ1-3 | TRBV28 | -
CATSDPRQGYYGYTF | TGTGCCACCAGTGACCCACGACAGGGTTACTATGGCTACACCTTC | 15 | TRBD1 | TRBJ1-2 | TRBV24-1 | -
CASSKDREKEETQYF | TGTGCCAGCAGCAAAGACAGGGAAAAAGAAGAGACCCAGTACTTC | 15 | - | TRBJ2-5 | TRBV21-1 | -
CSALRLAGVREQFF | TGCAGTGCTCTCCGACTAGCGGGGGTTCGGGAGCAGTTCTTC | 14 | TRBD2 | TRBJ2-1 | TRBV20-1 | many
CASSAGGQDTQYF | TGTGCCAGCAGCGCCGGCGGGCAGGATACGCAGTATTTT | 13 | - | TRBJ2-3 | TRBV7-2 | many
CASSLYVGLAYEQYF | TGTGCCAGCAGCTTATACGTCGGGCTCGCCTACGAGCAGTACTTC | 15 | - | TRBJ2-7 | TRBV7-3 | few
CAWSRGQGIDTQYF | TGTGCCTGGAGTCGCGGACAGGGGATAGATACGCAGTATTTT | 14 | TRBD1 | TRBJ2-3 | TRBV30 | -
CSAREEVWGAKNIQYF | TGCAGTGCTAGAGAGGAGGTCTGGGGAGCCAAAAACATTCAGTACTTC | 16 | - | TRBJ2-4 | TRBV20-1 | -
CASAKERGTDTQYF | TGTGCCAGCGCCAAGGAGCGGGGCACAGATACGCAGTATTTT | 14 | - | TRBJ2-3 | TRBV27 | -
CSASERTSTDTQYF | TGCAGTGCTTCGGAGCGGACTAGCACAGATACGCAGTATTTT | 14 | - | TRBJ2-3 | TRBV20-1 | -